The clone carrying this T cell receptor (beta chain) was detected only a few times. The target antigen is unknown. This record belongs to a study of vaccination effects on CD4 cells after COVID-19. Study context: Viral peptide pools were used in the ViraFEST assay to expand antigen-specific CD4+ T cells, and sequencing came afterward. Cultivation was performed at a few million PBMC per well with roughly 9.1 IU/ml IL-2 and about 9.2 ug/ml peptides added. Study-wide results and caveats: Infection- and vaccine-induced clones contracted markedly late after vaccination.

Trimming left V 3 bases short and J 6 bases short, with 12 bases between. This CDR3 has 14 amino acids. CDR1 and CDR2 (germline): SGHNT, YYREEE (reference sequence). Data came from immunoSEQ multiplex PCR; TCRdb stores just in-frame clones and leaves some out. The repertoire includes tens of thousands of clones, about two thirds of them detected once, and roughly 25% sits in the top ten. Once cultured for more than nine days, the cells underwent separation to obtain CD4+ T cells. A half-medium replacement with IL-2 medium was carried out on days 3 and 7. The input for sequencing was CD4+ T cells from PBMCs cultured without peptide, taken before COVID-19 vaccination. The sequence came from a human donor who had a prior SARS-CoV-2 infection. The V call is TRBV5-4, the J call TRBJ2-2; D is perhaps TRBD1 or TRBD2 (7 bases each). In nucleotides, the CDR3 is TGTGCCAGCAGCTCCAGGGGGGGGGCCGGGGAGCTGTTTTTT. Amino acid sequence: CASSSRGGAGELFF.